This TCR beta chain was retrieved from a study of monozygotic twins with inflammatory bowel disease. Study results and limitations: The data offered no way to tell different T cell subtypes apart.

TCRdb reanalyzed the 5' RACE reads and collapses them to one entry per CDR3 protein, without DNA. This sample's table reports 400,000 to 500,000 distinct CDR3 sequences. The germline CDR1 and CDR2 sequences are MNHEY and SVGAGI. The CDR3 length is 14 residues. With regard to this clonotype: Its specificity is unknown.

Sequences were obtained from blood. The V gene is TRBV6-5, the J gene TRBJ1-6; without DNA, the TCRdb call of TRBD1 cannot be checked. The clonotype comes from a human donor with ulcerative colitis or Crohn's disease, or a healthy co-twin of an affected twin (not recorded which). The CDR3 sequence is CASSSQGRNSPLHF.